Described below is a single T cell receptor beta chain sequence and its context. CDR1 is ENHRY and CDR2 is SYGVKD in the germline V gene. There are 14 residues in the CDR3. V lost 7 bases and J lost 5; bases outside the gene matches: 7. The source of the sample is a study of OX40 agonist ivuxolimab in advanced cancers. Here immunoSEQ multiplex PCR was the method, and the copy in TCRdb shows in-frame clones only, minus some. The profile covers 65,000 or so clones, with around four fifths appearing a single time and more than 2% taken by the ten largest. V and J are TRBV10-3 and TRBJ2-3, with 9 positions matching TRBD2. Sequenced here: CD4+ or CD8+ T cells sorted from blood, sampled in a trial of the OX40 agonist ivuxolimab. This TCR was recovered from an adult with an advanced solid tumor such as melanoma, head and neck, liver or kidney cancer. The CDR3 region is CAITGTSNLDTQYF. CDR3 bases: TGTGCCATCACCGGGACTAGCAATTTAGATACGCAGTATTTT.